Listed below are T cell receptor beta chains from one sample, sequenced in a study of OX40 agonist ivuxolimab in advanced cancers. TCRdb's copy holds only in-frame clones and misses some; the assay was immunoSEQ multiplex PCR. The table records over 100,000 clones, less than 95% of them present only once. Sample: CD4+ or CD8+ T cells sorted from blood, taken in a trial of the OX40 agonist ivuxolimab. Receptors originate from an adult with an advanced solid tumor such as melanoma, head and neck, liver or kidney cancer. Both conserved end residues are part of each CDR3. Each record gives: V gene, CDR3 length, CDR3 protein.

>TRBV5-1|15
CASSLTSGAYYEQYF
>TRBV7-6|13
CASSLGQGRGYTF
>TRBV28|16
CASSFGGDRLPAYAFF
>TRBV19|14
CASRWGTPNTEAFF
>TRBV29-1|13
CSVNPHQRTEAFF
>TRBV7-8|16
CASSLVSGQYNQPQHF
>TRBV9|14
CASSVGGDEEKLFF
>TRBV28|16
CASSTPAGSNNQPQHF
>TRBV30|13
CALNRGGNYEQYF
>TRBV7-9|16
CASSLTTGPLTYEQYF
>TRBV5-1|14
CASSLRQGAGEAFF
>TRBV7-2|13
CASSLDRSDTQYF
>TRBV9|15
CASSLDGDRGDGYTF
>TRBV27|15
CASSRGAGASYEQYF
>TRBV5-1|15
CASSLAGARDGGYTF
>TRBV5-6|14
CASSTGQGAYEQYF
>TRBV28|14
CASSLPLDPGELFF
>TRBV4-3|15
CASSLRAPGANVLTF
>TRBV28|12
CASSSPSYEQYF
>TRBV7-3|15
CASSFQQGGFNEQFF
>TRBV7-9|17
CASSRLAGTSGFDTQYF
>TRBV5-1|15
CASSPTSSGSIEQFF
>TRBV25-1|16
CASSDSFAFNTGELFF
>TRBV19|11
CASNDLGEQFF
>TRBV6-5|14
CASRIDRATYEQYF
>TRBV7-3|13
CASSLGDPDTQYF
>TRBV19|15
CASSIQDEGGYEQYF
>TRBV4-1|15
CASSKGQGPYNEQFF
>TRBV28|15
CASSPPGAALYEQYF
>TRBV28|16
CASSLGLAGGQETQYF
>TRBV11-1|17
CASSPMRQGYDTDTQYF
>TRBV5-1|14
CASSRTSGSHEQYF
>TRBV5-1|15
CASSTGQGDVNEQFF
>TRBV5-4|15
CASNQAGGPNYEQYF
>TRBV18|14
CASSPGATNEKLFF
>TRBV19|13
CASSPGQGYEQFF
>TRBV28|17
CASSSIGQDFVNEKLFF
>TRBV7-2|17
CASSLDGVKVSNQPQHF
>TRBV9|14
CASSAGTGQGVAFF
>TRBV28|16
CASNPAGTGFRNEQFF
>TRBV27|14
CASSSRAGRETQYF
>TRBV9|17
CASSPRTLGPAGEKLFF
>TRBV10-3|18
CAISELGQTNLNSYEQYF
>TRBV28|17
CASSSGTSGRDTYEQYF
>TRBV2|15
CASSGDRTGNTEAFF